Following are 31 T cell receptor beta chains from one sample sequenced in a study of spatial heterogeneity in lung cancer. Time point described: sample taken at primary tumor resection. TCRdb recomputed calls from the 5' RACE reads with MiXCR, one row per CDR3 protein. The table shows tens of thousands of distinct CDR3 sequences, with under 8.5% occurring only once. The source was PBMCs, collected at surgery. These receptors were obtained from a female donor with early-stage non-small cell lung cancer.

This chain joins TRBV2 and TRBJ2-5, with D possibly being TRBD2 (6 bases). CDR1 is SNHLY and CDR2 is FYNNEI in the germline V gene. V lost 7 bases, J lost 5 bases, and 20 bases lay in between. The CDR3 length is 15 residues. CDR3 in DNA: TGTGCCAGCACAACGGGACTCCTCGGCGGGGAGACCCAGTACTTC. Translating gives CASTTGLLGGETQYF. Supplemented by reference TRBV2 and TRBJ2-5, the full variable domain reads EPEVTQTPSHQVTQMGQEVILRCVPISNHLYFYWYRQILGQKVEFLVSFYNNEISEKSEIFDDQFSVERPDGSNFTLKIRSTKLEDSAMYFCASTTGLLGGETQYFGPGTRLLVL.

This clonotype was seen repeatedly, ten times or more. The chain has TRBV12-3 or TRBV12-4 and TRBJ2-3; possibly TRBD1 for D (6 bases). The ends were cut back, 5 bases at V and 3 bases at J, with 9 bases in the middle. The CDR3 is made up of 13 amino acids. The CDR3 sequence is CASSIGTTDTQYF. Written as DNA, the CDR3 is TGTGCCAGCAGTATAGGGACAACAGATACGCAGTATTTT.

Of note for this clonotype: This CDR3 is missing its conserved last phenylalanine or tryptophan, likely due to a read error. The DNA is omitted, as the CDR3 cannot be located on it reliably, and the CDR3 follows TCRdb's listing. V and J are TRBV7-2 and TRBJ2-2; TRBD2 is taken as the D call from the table, unchecked against the DNA. CDR1 and CDR2 (germline): SGHTA, FQGNSA. The CDR3 has 14 residues if both end residues are counted. The CDR3 protein is CASSSVPVPGELFL.

In its sample, this clonotype was seen many times. The chain's CDR3 is CASSPTGRDNEQFF. The CDR3 DNA reads TGTGCCAGCAGCCCGACAGGGCGGGACAATGAGCAGTTCTTC. The chain employs TRBV28 and TRBJ2-1; TRBD1 aligns across 7 bases. The CDR3 contains 14 residues. Unmatched junction bases numbered 7, after V lost 6 bases and J lost 5 bases. Germline lookup yields CDR1 MDHEN and CDR2 SYDVKM.

This clonotype was counted at least ten times. CDR3 sequence: CSARGRNNQPQHF. CDR3 bases: TGCAGTGCTAGGGGCCGGAACAATCAGCCCCAGCATTTT. The chain couples TRBV20-1 to TRBJ1-5; D is unclear. In germline, CDR1 is DFQATT, CDR2 SNEGSKA (reference sequence). The V end was cut by 3 bases, the J end by 3 bases, with 9 bases between. There are 13 residues in the CDR3.

The rearrangement joins TRBV20-1 to TRBJ2-6; D gene uncertain. Germline V CDR1 and CDR2: DFQATT, SNEGSKA (reference sequence). The V gene lost 1 base and the J gene lost 0 bases, with 7 bases spanning the gap. The CDR3 has 15 residues. CDR3 bases: TGCAGTGCTAGAGTAAGGAGCTCTGGGGCCAACGTCCTGACTTTC. The encoded protein is CSARVRSSGANVLTF.

V and J are TRBV5-1 and TRBJ1-1, with D tentatively TRBD1 (5 bases). The CDR3 is 15 residues long. Trimming cost V 4 bases and J 4 bases, with 17 bases left between them. Looked up from germline, CDR1 is SGHRS and CDR2 is YFSETQ. CDR3 nucleotide sequence: TGCGCCAGCAGCACTACGGGGGTCTTCGGCACTGAAGCTTTCTTT. Translation gives CASSTTGVFGTEAFF.

As to this clonotype: Sequence at one end of the junction differs from germline and may be a read error. The chain uses TRBV18 and TRBJ2-2; a possible D gene is TRBD2 (5 bases). CDR1 is KGHSH, CDR2 LQKENI, per germline. The length of the CDR3 is 16 residues. The DNA for the CDR3 is TGTGCCAGCTCACCCCCCCGGACGGCGAACACCGGGGAGCCGTTTTTT. As protein: CASSPPRTANTGEPFF.

There are many counts of this clonotype. The chain recombines TRBV29-1 with TRBJ1-1; TRBD1 might be the D (6 bases). Trimming shortened V by 0 bases and J by 6 bases, and 17 bases separated the two germline ends. This CDR3 contains 15 residues. CDR1 SQVTM and CDR2 ANQGSEA come from the germline V gene. The CDR3 DNA reads TGCAGCGTTGAAGATGTAGGCAGGGGCAGGGCTGAAGCTTTCTTT. Amino acids: CSVEDVGRGRAEAFF.

The sample holds many counts of this clonotype. The V call is TRBV13, the J call TRBJ2-3; tentatively, D is TRBD2 (6 bases). There are 16 residues in the CDR3. Germline V gene data show CDR1 as PRHDT and CDR2 as FYEKMQ (reference sequence). The V gene lost 5 bases and the J gene lost 3 bases, with 18 bases spanning the gap. DNA for the CDR3: TGTGCCAGCAGCCTCGGCGTGCAGGGAGGAACAGATACGCAGTATTTT. The encoded protein is CASSLGVQGGTDTQYF.

This clonotype was picked up many times. V gene TRBV2 combines with J gene TRBJ2-3; 9 nucleotides align to TRBD2. The V gene end was trimmed by 8 bases and the J gene end by 6 bases; junction bases not matched to a gene: 6. The CDR3 runs to 13 residues. From germline, CDR1 is SNHLY and CDR2 FYNNEI. This CDR3 is CASALAGYDTQYF. CDR3 nucleotide sequence: TGTGCCAGCGCACTAGCGGGCTATGATACGCAGTATTTT.

This clonotype was counted a few times. V is TRBV6-1 and J is TRBJ1-5; a weak D match, TRBD1 (5 bases). Trimming took off 6 bases at V and 5 bases at J, with 20 bases between the two ends. The germline V gene has CDR1 MNHNS and CDR2 SASEGT. CDR3 size: 16 residues. CDR3 sequence reads: CASSPSWGGDHQPQHF. Written as DNA, the CDR3 is TGTGCCAGCAGCCCCTCATGGGGAGGGGACCATCAGCCCCAGCATTTT.

The chain couples TRBV6-2 or TRBV6-3 to TRBJ2-2; D ambiguous. The CDR3 loop spans 14 amino acids. Germline CDR1 MNHEY, CDR2 SVGEGT. Trimming shortened V by 3 bases and J by 3 bases, and 8 bases separated the two germline ends. This chain's CDR3 is CASSYSLYTGELFF. Written as DNA, the CDR3 is TGTGCCAGCAGTTATTCCCTCTACACCGGGGAGCTGTTTTTT.

Many counts were recorded for this clonotype. V is TRBV29-1 and J is TRBJ2-5, with a possible D match to TRBD2 (6 bases). This CDR3 spans 12 amino acids. V lost 8 bases and J 2 bases, leaving 12 bases between the germline ends. From germline, CDR1 is SQVTM and CDR2 ANQGSEA. The CDR3 spells CSYHSGQETQYF. The DNA for the CDR3 is TGCAGCTATCATAGCGGACAAGAGACCCAGTACTTC. The full variable domain, completed using reference TRBV29-1 and TRBJ2-5, is SAVISQKPSRDICQRGTSLTIQCQVDSQVTMMFWYRQQPGQSLTLIATANQGSEATYESGFVIDKFPISRPNLTFSTLTVSNMSPEDSSIYLCSYHSGQETQYFGPGTRLLVL.

V is TRBV10-3 and J is TRBJ2-3, with TRBD1 matching over 12 bases. Germline V lookup: CDR1 ENHRY, CDR2 SYGVKD. V was clipped by 11 bases and J by 4 bases; unmatched bases: 10. The CDR3 spans 15 residues. CDR3 in amino acids: CAVEGDRGRADTQYF. In nucleotides, the CDR3 is TGTGCCGTTGAGGGGGACAGGGGGCGCGCAGATACGCAGTATTTT.

This clonotype was counted ten times or more. CDR3 sequence (DNA): TGCGCCAGCGGACTTGACCCTGGGGCCAACGTCCTGACTTTC. Protein: CASGLDPGANVLTF. V is TRBV5-1 and J is TRBJ2-6, with D possibly matching TRBD2 (5 bases). Trimming took off 7 bases at V and 2 bases at J, with 10 bases between the two ends. In germline, CDR1 is SGHRS, CDR2 YFSETQ. The CDR3 has 14 residues.

This clonotype was detected many times. The chain couples TRBV28 to TRBJ2-3; 7 bases are a match to TRBD2. The J segment lost 6 bases and the V segment lost 6 bases, leaving 6 bases of the junction unmatched. The germline V gene has CDR1 MDHEN and CDR2 SYDVKM. The CDR3 spans 13 residues. Written as DNA, the CDR3 is TGTGCCAGCAGGCGGGCGGGGGACGATACGCAGTATTTT. It yields the protein CASRRAGDDTQYF. Full variable domain (outside the CDR3, taken from reference TRBV28 and TRBJ2-3): DVKVTQSSRYLVKRTGEKVFLECVQDMDHENMFWYRQDPGLGLRLIYFSYDVKMKEKGDIPEGYSVSREKKERFSLILESASTNQTSMYLCASRRAGDDTQYFGPGTRLTVL.

This clonotype was detected many times. The chain employs TRBV25-1 and TRBJ1-2; 9 nucleotides line up with TRBD1. This CDR3 region has 15 residues. Per the germline V gene, CDR1 is MGHDK and CDR2 is SYGVNS. V lost 3 bases and J lost 6; bases outside the gene matches: 8. CDR3 loop: CASSDSYRGRNGYTF. The DNA for the CDR3 is TGTGCCAGCAGTGACTCTTACAGGGGGCGAAATGGCTACACCTTC.

This clonotype has ten or more counts. The V call is TRBV29-1, the J call TRBJ2-3; no firm D call. This CDR3 is built from 11 residues. Trimming pared 8 bases from V and 0 bases from J, leaving 6 bases between. The V gene's germline CDR1 is SQVTM and CDR2 ANQGSEA. CDR3 bases: TGCAGCTCGTTTAGCACAGATACGCAGTATTTT. Translation gives CSSFSTDTQYF.

Worth noting for this clonotype: One base away lies a much larger clone, so this may be a sequencing read error. The chain uses TRBV9 and TRBJ1-3; possibly TRBD1 for D (6 bases). Germline lookup yields CDR1 SGDLS and CDR2 YYNGEE. This CDR3 is built from 16 residues. CDR3 bases: TGTGCCAGCAGCGTAGCTGTTACAGGGAGCGGAAACACCGTATATTTT. Residues: CASSVAVTGSGNTVYF. The variable domain in full, with the rest retrieved from reference TRBV9 and TRBJ1-3, is DSGVTQTPKHLITATGQRVTLRCSPRSGDLSVYWYQQSLDQGLQFLIQYYNGEERAKGNILERFSAQQFPDLHSELNLSSLELGDSALYFCASSVAVTGSGNTVYFGEGSWLTVV.

This clonotype was detected ten times or more. The gene calls are TRBV29-1 and TRBJ1-1; no clear D. The CDR3 is made up of 14 amino acids. Looked up from germline, CDR1 is SQVTM and CDR2 is ANQGSEA. Between the trimmed V and J ends, which lost 4 bases and 0 bases, there was a span of 12 bases. CDR3: CSVVVRYLNTEAFF. The CDR3 region has the DNA TGCAGCGTTGTTGTAAGGTACTTGAACACTGAAGCTTTCTTT.

This clonotype was detected ten times or more. In DNA form, the CDR3 reads TGTGCCAGCAGCTTAGCGCAAGGGGGCTTGGCTGGGGCCAACGTCCTGACTTTC. This translates into CASSLAQGGLAGANVLTF. This chain connects TRBV7-2 to TRBJ2-6; 7 bases map to TRBD1. The germline CDR1 and CDR2 sequences are SGHTA and FQGNSA. This CDR3 has 18 residues. V shed 0 bases, J shed 2 bases, and the junction held 7 bases outside the gene matches.

This clonotype was observed many times. J is TRBJ2-3 and V is TRBV7-3, with a tentative D call TRBD1 (6 bases). The CDR3 contains 14 residues. Per the germline V gene, CDR1 is SGHTA and CDR2 is FQGTGA. With 5 bases removed from V and 2 bases from J, the gap between germline ends came to 11 bases. This chain's CDR3 is CASSATGNTDTQYF. The CDR3 bases are TGTGCCAGCAGCGCCACAGGGAACACAGATACGCAGTATTTT. Complete variable domain (other parts from reference TRBV7-3 and TRBJ2-3): GAGVSQTPSNKVTEKGKYVELRCDPISGHTALYWYRQSLGQGPEFLIYFQGTGAADDSGLPNDRFFAVRPEGSVSTLKIQRTERGDSAVYLCASSATGNTDTQYFGPGTRLTVL.

The genes are TRBV7-2 and TRBJ2-7; TRBD2 agrees at 8 bases. The germline V gene has CDR1 SGHTA and CDR2 FQGNSA. The CDR3 covers 15 residues. Trimming took 2 bases from V and 1 from J; bases not matched to a gene: 4. The CDR3 bases are TGTGCCAGCAGCTTAACTAGCGGCCTTTCCTACGAGCAGTACTTC. Protein sequence: CASSLTSGLSYEQYF. Based on the CDR3 plus reference TRBV7-2 and TRBJ2-7, the full variable domain is GAGVSQSPSNKVTEKGKDVELRCDPISGHTALYWYRQSLGQGLEFLIYFQGNSAPDKSGLPSDRFSAERTGGSVSTLTIQRTQQEDSAVYLCASSLTSGLSYEQYFGPGTRLTVT.

This clonotype was seen at least ten times. The chain uses TRBV6-2 or TRBV6-3 and TRBJ2-1, with 7 nucleotides matching TRBD1. CDR1 and CDR2 from the germline V gene are MNHEY and SVGEGT. The junction had 0 bases not matched to a gene; V was cut back by 4 bases and J by 0 bases. The CDR3 has 14 residues. CDR3 sequence reads: CASSWDSSYNEQFF. CDR3 in DNA: TGTGCCAGCAGTTGGGACAGCTCCTACAATGAGCAGTTCTTC.

Note on this clonotype: The junction does not match germline at one end; this may be a read error. V usage is TRBV7-7 and J usage is TRBJ2-5; 11 positions match TRBD2. The CDR3 runs 17 residues. The germline CDR1 and CDR2 sequences are SSHAT and FNYEAQ (reference sequence). DNA for the CDR3: TGTGCTAGCAGCCCTGGGGTAGCGGGGGGGCCCCAAGAGACCCAGTACTTC. Amino acid sequence: CASSPGVAGGPQETQYF.

The chain joins TRBV11-2 to TRBJ2-7; perhaps TRBD2 as D (5 bases). The ends were cut back, 5 bases at V and 5 bases at J, with 10 bases in the middle. The length of the CDR3 is 12 residues. Germline CDR1 SGHAT, CDR2 FQNNGV. As DNA, the CDR3 is TGTGCCAGCAGCCTAGGACTGAACGAGCAGTACTTC. Translation gives CASSLGLNEQYF.

This clonotype occurred many times. The rearrangement joins TRBV10-3 to TRBJ1-2; perhaps TRBD1 as D (5 bases). The CDR3 totals 13 residues. CDR1 is ENHRY and CDR2 is SYGVKD in the germline V gene. Between the trimmed V and J ends, which lost 5 bases and 4 bases, there was a span of 11 bases. The CDR3 DNA sequence: TGTGCCATCAGTTCGGGACTGATCTATGGCTACACCTTC. Protein: CAISSGLIYGYTF.

In its sample, this clonotype was seen many times. This chain connects TRBV6-6 to TRBJ1-5; D not resolved. The germline V gene has CDR1 MNHNY and CDR2 SVGAGI (reference sequence). V was clipped by 3 bases and J by 5 bases, with 8 bases between them. This CDR3 spans 13 amino acids. The CDR3 region is CASSYDGHQPQHF. Here the CDR3 DNA reads TGTGCCAGCAGTTATGACGGTCATCAGCCCCAGCATTTT.

This clonotype was recorded a few times. The chain has TRBV3-1 and TRBJ2-2; D uncertain. Trimming pared 4 bases from V and 7 bases from J, leaving 7 bases between. The CDR3 extends over 12 amino acids. From germline, CDR1 is LGHDT and CDR2 YNNKEL (reference sequence). The CDR3 DNA reads TGTGCCAGCAGCCGGGGAATCGGGGAGCTGTTTTTT. Residues: CASSRGIGELFF.

This clonotype showed up many times. This CDR3 is CASSLASAGTGELFF. CDR3 DNA sequence: TGTGCCAGCAGCTTGGCCTCGGCGGGCACCGGGGAGCTGTTTTTT. The chain employs TRBV5-8 and TRBJ2-2, with D perhaps TRBD2 (5 bases). This CDR3 has 15 amino acids. The germline V gene has CDR1 SGHTS and CDR2 YDEGEE. The ends were cut back, 0 bases at V and 4 bases at J, with 10 bases in the middle.